This T cell receptor (beta chain) was obtained from a study of blood T cell repertoires in COVID-19. Study at large: Acute-phase and convalescent COVID-19 samples originated in the United States, Italy and Spain.

Generated by immunoSEQ multiplex PCR, the TCRdb table keeps only in-frame clones and is missing some. This sample has 200,000 to 300,000 clones, with 88% found just once. The CDR3 spans 15 residues. Trimming cost V 5 bases and J 6 bases, with 17 bases left between them. The V gene's germline CDR1 is MNHEY and CDR2 SMNVEV (reference sequence). This chain connects TRBV27 to TRBJ1-5; weak D call: TRBD1 (5 bases). Sequenced input: PBMCs or T cells enriched from blood (not recorded which). The clonotype was recovered from a woman aged 40 to 55 with acute COVID-19. As DNA, the CDR3 is TGTGCCAGCAGTCCCCTTGGACAAGTCGGTCAGCCCCAGCATTTT. It yields the protein CASSPLGQVGQPQHF.